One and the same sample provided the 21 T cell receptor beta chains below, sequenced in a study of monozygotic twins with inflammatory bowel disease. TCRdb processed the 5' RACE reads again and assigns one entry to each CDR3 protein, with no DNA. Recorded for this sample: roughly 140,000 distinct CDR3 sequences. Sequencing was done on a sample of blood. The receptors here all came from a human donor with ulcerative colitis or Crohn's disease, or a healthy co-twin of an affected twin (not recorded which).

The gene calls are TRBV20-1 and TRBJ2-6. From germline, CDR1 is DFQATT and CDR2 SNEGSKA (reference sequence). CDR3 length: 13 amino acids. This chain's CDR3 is CSLFGVGANVLTF.

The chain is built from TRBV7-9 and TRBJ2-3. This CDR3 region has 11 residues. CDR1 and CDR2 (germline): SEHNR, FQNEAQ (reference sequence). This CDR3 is CASRLADTQYF.

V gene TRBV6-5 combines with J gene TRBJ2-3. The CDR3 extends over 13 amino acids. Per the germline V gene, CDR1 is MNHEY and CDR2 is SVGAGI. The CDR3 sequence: CASSYGGTDTQYF.

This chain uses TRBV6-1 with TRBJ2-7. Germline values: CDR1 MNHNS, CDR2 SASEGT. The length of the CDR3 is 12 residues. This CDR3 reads CASRYQSYEQYF.

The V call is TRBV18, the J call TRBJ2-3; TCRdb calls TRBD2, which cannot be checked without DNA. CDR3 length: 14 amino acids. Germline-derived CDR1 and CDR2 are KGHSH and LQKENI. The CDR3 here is CASSLLVPTDTQYF.

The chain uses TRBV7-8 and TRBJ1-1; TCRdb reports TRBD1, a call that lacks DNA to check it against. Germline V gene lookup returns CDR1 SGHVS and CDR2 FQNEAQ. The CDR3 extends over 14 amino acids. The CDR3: CASSPIRANTEAFF.

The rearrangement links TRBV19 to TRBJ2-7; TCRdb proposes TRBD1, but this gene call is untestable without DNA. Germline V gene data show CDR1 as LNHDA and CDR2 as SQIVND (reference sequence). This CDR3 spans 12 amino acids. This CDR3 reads CASSEQGYEQYF.

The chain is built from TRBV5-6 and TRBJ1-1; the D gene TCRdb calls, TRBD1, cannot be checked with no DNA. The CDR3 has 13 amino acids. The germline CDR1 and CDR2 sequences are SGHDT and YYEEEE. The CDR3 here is CASSLVISGEAFF.

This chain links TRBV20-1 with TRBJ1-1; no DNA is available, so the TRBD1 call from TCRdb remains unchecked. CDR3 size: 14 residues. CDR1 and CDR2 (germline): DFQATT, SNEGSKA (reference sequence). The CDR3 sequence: CSATGAKKNTEAFF.

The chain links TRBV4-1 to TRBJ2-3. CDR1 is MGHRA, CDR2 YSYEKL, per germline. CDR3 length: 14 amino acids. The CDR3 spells CASSQVGSTDTQYF.

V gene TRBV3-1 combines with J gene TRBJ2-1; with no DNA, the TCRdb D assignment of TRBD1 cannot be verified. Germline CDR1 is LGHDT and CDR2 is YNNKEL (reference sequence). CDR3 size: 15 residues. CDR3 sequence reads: CASSQTSQGAGEQFF.

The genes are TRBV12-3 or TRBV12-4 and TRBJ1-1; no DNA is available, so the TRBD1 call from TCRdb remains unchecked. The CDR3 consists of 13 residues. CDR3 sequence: CASSQQGGTEAFF.

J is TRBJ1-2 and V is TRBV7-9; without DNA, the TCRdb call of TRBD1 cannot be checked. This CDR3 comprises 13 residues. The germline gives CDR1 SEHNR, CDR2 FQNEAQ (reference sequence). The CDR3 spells CASSLGQLDGYTF.

The CDR3 sequence: CASSIEGQSNQPQHF. The chain uses TRBV19 and TRBJ1-5; the TRBD1 assignment by TCRdb is unverifiable without DNA. Per the germline V gene, CDR1 is LNHDA and CDR2 is SQIVND (reference sequence). The CDR3 runs 15 residues.

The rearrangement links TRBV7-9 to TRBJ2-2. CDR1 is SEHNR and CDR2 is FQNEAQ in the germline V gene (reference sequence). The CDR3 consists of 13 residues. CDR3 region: CASSLFSTGELFF. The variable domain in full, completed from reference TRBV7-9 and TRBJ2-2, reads DTGVSQNPRHKITKRGQNVTFRCDPISEHNRLYWYRQTLGQGPEFLTYFQNEAQLEKSRLLSDRFSAERPKGSFSTLEIQRTEQGDSAMYLCASSLFSTGELFFGEGSRLTVL.

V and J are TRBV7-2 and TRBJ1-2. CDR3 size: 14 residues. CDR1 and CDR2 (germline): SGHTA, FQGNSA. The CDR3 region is CASSFFGMSRGYTF.

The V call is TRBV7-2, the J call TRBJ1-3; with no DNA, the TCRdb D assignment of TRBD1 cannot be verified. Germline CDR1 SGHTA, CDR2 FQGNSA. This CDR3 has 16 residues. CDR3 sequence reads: CASSRGQGGIGNTIYF.

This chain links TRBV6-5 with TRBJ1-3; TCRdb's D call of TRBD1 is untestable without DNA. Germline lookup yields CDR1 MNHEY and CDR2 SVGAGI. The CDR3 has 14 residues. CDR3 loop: CASSSLGARNTIYF.

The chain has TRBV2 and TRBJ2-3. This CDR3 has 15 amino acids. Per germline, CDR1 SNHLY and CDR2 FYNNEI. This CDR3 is CASSPRSSSTDTQYF.

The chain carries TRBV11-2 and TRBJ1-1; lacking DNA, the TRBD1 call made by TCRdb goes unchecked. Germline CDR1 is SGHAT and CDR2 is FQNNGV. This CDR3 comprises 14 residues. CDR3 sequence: CASSLAWGRAEAFF. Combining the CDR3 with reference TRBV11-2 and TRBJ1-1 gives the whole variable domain EAGVAQSPRYKIIEKRQSVAFWCNPISGHATLYWYQQILGQGPKLLIQFQNNGVVDDSQLPKDRFSAERLKGVDSTLKIQPAKLEDSAVYLCASSLAWGRAEAFFGQGTRLTVV.

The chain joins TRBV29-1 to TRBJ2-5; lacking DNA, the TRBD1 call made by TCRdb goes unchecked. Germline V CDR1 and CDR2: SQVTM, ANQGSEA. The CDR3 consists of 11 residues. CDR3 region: CSGRQKETQYF.